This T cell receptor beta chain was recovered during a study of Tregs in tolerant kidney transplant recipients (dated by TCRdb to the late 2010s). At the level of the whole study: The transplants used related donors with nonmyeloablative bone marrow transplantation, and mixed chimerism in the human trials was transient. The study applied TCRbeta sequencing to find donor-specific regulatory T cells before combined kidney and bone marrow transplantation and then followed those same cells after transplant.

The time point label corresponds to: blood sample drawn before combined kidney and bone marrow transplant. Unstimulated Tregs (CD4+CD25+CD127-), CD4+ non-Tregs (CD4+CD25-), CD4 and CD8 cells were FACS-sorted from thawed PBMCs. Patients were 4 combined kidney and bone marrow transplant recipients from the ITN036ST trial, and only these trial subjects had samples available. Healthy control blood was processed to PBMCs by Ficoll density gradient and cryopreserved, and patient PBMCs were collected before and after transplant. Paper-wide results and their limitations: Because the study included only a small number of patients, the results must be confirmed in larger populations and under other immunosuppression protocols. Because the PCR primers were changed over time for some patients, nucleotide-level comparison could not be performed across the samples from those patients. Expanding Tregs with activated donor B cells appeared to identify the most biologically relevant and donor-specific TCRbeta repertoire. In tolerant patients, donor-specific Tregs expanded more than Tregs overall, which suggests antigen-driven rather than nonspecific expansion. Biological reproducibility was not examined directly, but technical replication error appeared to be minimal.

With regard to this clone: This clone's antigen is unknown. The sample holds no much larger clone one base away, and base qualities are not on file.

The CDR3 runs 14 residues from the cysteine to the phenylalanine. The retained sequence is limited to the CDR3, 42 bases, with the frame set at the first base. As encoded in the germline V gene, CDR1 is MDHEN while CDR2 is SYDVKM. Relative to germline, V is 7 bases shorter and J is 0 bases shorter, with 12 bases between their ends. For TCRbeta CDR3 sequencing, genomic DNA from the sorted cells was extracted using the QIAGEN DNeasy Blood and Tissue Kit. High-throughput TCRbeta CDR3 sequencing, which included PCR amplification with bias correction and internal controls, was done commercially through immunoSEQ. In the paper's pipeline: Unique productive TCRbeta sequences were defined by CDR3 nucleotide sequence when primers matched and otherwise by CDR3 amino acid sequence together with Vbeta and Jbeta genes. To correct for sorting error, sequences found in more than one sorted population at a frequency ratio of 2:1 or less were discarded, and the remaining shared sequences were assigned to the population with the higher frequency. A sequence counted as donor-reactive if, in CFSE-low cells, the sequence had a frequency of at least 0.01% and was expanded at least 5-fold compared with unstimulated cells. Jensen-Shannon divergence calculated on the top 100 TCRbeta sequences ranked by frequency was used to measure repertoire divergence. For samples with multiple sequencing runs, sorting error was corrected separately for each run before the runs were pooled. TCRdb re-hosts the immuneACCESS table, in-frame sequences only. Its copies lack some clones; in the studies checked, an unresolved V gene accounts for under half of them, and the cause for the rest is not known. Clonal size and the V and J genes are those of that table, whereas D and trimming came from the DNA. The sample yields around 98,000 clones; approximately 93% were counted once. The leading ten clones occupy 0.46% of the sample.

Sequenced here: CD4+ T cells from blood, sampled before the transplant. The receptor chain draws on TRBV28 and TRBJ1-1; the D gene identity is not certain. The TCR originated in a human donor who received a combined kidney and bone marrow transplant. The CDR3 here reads CASTLRWLNTEAFF. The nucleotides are TGTGCCAGCACCCTGAGGTGGCTGAACACTGAAGCTTTCTTT.